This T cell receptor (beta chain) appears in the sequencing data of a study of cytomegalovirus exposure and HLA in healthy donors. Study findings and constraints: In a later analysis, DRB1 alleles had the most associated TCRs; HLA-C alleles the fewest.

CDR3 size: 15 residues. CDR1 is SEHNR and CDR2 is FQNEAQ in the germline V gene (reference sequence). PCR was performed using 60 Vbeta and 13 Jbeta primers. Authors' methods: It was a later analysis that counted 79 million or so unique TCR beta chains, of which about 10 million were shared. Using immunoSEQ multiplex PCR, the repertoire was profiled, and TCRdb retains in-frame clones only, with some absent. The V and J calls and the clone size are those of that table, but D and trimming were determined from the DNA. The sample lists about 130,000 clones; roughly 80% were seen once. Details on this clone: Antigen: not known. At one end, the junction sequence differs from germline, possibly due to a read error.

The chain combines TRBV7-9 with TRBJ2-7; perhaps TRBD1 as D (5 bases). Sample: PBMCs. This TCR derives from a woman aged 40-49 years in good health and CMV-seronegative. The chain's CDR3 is CSSSSTVLGSNEQYF. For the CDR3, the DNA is TGTTCCAGCAGCTCGACAGTTCTAGGGTCCAACGAGCAGTACTTC.